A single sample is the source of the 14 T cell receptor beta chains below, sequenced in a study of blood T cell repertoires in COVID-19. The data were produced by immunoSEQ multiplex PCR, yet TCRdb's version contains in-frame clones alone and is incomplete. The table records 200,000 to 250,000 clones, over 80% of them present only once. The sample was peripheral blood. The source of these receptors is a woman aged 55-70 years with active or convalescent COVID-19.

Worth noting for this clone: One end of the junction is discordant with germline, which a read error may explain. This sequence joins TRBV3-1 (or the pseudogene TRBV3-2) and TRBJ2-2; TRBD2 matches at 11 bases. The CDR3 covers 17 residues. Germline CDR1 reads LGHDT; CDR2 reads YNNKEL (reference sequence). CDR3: CASSQVASGGTTRELFF. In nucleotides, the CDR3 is TGTGCCAGCAGCCAAGTCGCTAGCGGGGGGACCACCCGGGAGCTGTTTTTT.

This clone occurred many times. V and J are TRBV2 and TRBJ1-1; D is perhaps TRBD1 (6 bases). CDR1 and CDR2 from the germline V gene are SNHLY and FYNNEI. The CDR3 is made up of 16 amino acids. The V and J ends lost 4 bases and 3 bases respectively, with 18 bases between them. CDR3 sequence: CASSAGTITRHTEAFF. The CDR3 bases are TGTGCCAGCAGTGCGGGGACAATCACCCGACACACTGAAGCTTTCTTT.

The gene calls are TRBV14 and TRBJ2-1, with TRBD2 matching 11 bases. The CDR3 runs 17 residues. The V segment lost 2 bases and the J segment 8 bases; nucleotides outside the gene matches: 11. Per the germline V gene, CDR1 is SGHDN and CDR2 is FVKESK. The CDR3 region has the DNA TGTGCCAGCAGCCAACTAACCTTAGCGGGGGGGCCTCATGAGCAGTTCTTC. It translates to CASSQLTLAGGPHEQFF.

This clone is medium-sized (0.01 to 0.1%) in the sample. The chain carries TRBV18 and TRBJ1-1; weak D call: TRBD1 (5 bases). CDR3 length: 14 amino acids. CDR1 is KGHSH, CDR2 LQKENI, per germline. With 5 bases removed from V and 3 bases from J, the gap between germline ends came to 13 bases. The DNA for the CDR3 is TGTGCCAGCTCATCCTTCCGGGGGGACACTGAAGCTTTCTTT. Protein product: CASSSFRGDTEAFF.

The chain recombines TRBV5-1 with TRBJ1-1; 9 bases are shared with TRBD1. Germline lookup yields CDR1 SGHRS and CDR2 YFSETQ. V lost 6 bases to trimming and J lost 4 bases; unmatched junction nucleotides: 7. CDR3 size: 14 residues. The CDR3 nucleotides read TGCGCCAGCACCCTGCCGGGACAGGGCACTGAAGCTTTCTTT. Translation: CASTLPGQGTEAFF.

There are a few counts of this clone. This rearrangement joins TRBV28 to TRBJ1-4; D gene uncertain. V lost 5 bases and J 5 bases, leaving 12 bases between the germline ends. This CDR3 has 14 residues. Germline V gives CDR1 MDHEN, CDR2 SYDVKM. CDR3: CASSRVSHNEKLFF. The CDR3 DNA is TGTGCCAGCAGTCGGGTCAGCCACAATGAAAAACTGTTTTTT. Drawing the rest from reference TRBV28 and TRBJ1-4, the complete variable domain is DVKVTQSSRYLVKRTGEKVFLECVQDMDHENMFWYRQDPGLGLRLIYFSYDVKMKEKGDIPEGYSVSREKKERFSLILESASTNQTSMYLCASSRVSHNEKLFFGSGTQLSVL.

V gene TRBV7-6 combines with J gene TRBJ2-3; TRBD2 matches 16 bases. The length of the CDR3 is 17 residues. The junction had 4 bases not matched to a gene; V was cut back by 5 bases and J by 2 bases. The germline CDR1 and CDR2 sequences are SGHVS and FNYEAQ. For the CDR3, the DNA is TGTGCCAGCAGCCCGGGACTAGCGGGGGGGTTCACAGATACGCAGTATTTT. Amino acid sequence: CASSPGLAGGFTDTQYF.

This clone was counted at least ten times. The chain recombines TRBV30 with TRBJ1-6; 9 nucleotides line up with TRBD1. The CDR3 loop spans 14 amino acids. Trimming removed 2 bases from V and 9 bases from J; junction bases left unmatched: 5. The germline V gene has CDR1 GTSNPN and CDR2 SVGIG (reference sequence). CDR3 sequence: CAWSRGQGVSPLHF. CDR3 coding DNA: TGTGCCTGGAGTAGGGGACAGGGAGTTTCACCCCTCCACTTT.

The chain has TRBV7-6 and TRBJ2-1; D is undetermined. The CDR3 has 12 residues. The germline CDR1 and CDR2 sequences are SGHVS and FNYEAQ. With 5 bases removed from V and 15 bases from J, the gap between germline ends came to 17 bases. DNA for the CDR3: TGTGCCAGCAGCAGCCTAAGCCCGGTCCCGTTCTTC. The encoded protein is CASSSLSPVPFF.

The CDR3 sequence: CASSPEGTRGVAETQYF. In DNA, the CDR3 is TGCGCCAGCAGCCCGGAAGGGACTAGAGGAGTAGCAGAGACCCAGTACTTC. J is TRBJ2-5 and V is TRBV5-1, with 8 bases fitting TRBD2. This CDR3 spans 17 amino acids. In germline, CDR1 is SGHRS, CDR2 YFSETQ. The V segment lost 4 bases and the J segment 4 bases; nucleotides outside the gene matches: 15.

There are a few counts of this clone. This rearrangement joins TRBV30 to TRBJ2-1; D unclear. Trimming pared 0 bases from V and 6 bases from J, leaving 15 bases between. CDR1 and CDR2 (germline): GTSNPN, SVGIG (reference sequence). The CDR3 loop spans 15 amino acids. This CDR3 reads CAWSVHLAPGNEQFF. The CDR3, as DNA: TGTGCCTGGAGTGTACATTTAGCCCCGGGCAATGAGCAGTTCTTC.

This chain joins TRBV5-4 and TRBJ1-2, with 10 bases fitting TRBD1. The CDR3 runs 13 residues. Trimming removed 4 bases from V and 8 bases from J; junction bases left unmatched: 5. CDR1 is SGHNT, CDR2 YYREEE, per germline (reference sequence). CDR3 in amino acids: CASSRQGAGGYTF. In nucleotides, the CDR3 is TGTGCCAGCAGCCGACAGGGGGCGGGCGGCTACACCTTC.

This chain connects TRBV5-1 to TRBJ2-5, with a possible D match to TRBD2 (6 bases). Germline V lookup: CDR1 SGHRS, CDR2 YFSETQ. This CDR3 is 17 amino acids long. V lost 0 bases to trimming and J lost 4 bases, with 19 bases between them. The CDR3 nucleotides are TGCGCCAGCAGCTTGGGGGGAGGCACCCTTGTAGGAGAGACCCAGTACTTC. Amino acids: CASSLGGGTLVGETQYF. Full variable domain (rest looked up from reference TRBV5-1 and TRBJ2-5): KAGVTQTPRYLIKTRGQQVTLSCSPISGHRSVSWYQQTPGQGLQFLFEYFSETQRNKGNFPGRFSGRQFSNSRSEMNVSTLELGDSALYLCASSLGGGTLVGETQYFGPGTRLLVL.

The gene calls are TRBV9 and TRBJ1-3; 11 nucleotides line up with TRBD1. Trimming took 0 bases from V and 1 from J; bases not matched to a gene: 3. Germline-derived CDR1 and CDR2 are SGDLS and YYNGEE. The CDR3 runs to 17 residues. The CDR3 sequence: CASSVAGTGGSGNTIYF. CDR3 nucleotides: TGTGCCAGCAGCGTAGCAGGGACAGGGGGTTCTGGAAACACCATATATTTT.